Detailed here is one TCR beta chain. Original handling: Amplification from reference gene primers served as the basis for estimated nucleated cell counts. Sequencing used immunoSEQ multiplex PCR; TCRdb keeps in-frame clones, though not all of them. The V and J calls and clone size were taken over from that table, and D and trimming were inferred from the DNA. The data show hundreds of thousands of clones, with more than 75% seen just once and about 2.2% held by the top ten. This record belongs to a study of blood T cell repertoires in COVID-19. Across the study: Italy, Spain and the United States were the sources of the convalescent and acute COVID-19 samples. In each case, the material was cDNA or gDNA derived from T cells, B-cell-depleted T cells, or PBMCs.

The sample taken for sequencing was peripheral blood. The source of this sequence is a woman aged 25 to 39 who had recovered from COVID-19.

The CDR3 bases are TGTGCCAGCAGCACCCGTCTTACCGGTAGCTCCTACAATGAGCAGTTCTTC. This codes for CASSTRLTGSSYNEQFF. The V and J genes are TRBV3-1 (or the pseudogene TRBV3-2) and TRBJ2-1; D unresolved. V dropped 5 bases and J dropped 0 bases, with 17 bases sitting between them. Per the germline V gene, CDR1 is LGHDT and CDR2 is YNNKEL (reference sequence). The CDR3 is made up of 17 amino acids.